The rows below give T cell receptor beta chains drawn from one sample of a study of blood T cells in healthy people across ages. TCRdb redid the calling of the 5' RACE reads with MiXCR, one entry per CDR3 protein. This table has just under 750,000 distinct CDR3 sequences, 20% to 25% appearing once. Sequencing was done on a sample of blood. These receptors were obtained from a man aged 70 or older in good health. Each CDR3 is given with its conserved first and last residue. The D gene is left open where the match is weak. The size of a clone is reported for some rows only, either as once, few or many, or as a class for expanded clones.

TRBJ2-5 | TRBD1 | many | TRBV7-2 | TGTGCCAGCAGCCCGAGGACAGGGAGAGAGACCCAGTACTTC | CASSPRTGRETQYF
TRBJ2-2 | TRBD1 | few | TRBV6-6 | TGTGCCAGCAGCCCCGGGACAGGAACAAACACCGGGGAGCTGTTTTTT | CASSPGTGTNTGELFF
TRBJ1-2 | NA | NA | TRBV6-6 | TGTGCCAGCAGTGATACAGGGTTCGGCTACACCTTC | CASSDTGFGYTF
TRBJ2-3 | NA | few | TRBV11-2 | TGTGCCAGCAGCTTAGATCTGGGGTTGGCAGATACGCAGTATTTT | CASSLDLGLADTQYF
TRBJ2-1 | TRBD2 | few | TRBV10-2 | TGCGCCAGCACTCTCGGACTAGCGGGGTCTAATGAGCAGTTCTTC | CASTLGLAGSNEQFF
TRBJ2-7 | NA | once | TRBV18 | TGTGCCAGCTCACCAGCAGGGGTCGACGAGCAGTACTTC | CASSPAGVDEQYF
TRBJ2-1 | TRBD1 | few | TRBV12-3/TRBV12-4 | TGTGCCAGCAGTTTACGACAGGGCGATGGTGAGCAGTTCTTC | CASSLRQGDGEQFF
TRBJ1-4 | TRBD1 | few | TRBV6-5 | TGTGCCAGCAGTTTCGGACAGGGGGCGGAGAAACTGTTTTTT | CASSFGQGAEKLFF
TRBJ2-1 | NA | few | TRBV5-1 | TGCGCCAGCAACCAACGGGAAGTGGGGTCTAGCCTAGACTACAATGAGCAGTTCTTC | CASNQREVGSSLDYNEQFF
TRBJ1-2 | NA | few | TRBV5-5 | TGTGCCAGCAGCTCCGGGACACTCTATGGCTACACCTTC | CASSSGTLYGYTF
TRBJ2-3 | TRBD2 | NA | TRBV12-3/TRBV12-4 | TGTGCCAGCAGTATACTAGCGGGAGTCTACGCAGATACGCAGTATTTT | CASSILAGVYADTQYF
TRBJ2-1 | TRBD1 | few | TRBV12-3/TRBV12-4 | TGTGCCAGCAGTGGGACAGGGGCCGGGAATGAGCAGTTCTTC | CASSGTGAGNEQFF
TRBJ2-1 | TRBD2 | few | TRBV28 | TGTGCCAGCAGTTTACGGGGGGGTAGCCCCCACAATGAGCAGTTCTTC | CASSLRGGSPHNEQFF
TRBJ2-3 | NA | NA | TRBV28 | TGTGCCAGCAGTCCGGAGGTTAGGGCGCAGTATTTT | CASSPEVRAQYF
TRBJ2-7 | NA | NA | TRBV3-1 | TGTGCCAGCAGCCAAGCATGGACACCGTCCTACGAGCAGTACTTC | CASSQAWTPSYEQYF
TRBJ2-7 | TRBD1 | few | TRBV20-1 | TGCAGTGCTTGGACAGGGCATTCCTACGAGCAGTACTTC | CSAWTGHSYEQYF
TRBJ1-2 | NA | NA | TRBV29-1 | TGCAGCGTTGAAGAAGGACGTGACAGCCGCTATGGCTACACCTTC | CSVEEGRDSRYGYTF
TRBJ1-1 | NA | NA | TRBV28 | TGTGCCAGCAGCCTCGGGACCAGCGGTATGAACACTGAAGCTTTCTTT | CASSLGTSGMNTEAFF
TRBJ2-3 | NA | NA | TRBV7-9 | TGTGCCAGCAGCTTAGAGGGGGGACATACGCAGTATTTT | CASSLEGGHTQYF
TRBJ2-1 | NA | many | TRBV6-2/TRBV6-3 | TGTGCCAGCAGTTACGGTCGTAGAGGGGTGAAATATGAGCAGTTCTTC | CASSYGRRGVKYEQFF
TRBJ2-1 | NA | many | TRBV7-3 | TGTGCCAGCAGCGCGGGACTCTCCGACAATGAGCAGTTCTTC | CASSAGLSDNEQFF
TRBJ2-1 | NA | NA | TRBV9 | TGTGCCAGCAATCCCGACTCGGGCAGGAATGAGCAGTTCTTC | CASNPDSGRNEQFF